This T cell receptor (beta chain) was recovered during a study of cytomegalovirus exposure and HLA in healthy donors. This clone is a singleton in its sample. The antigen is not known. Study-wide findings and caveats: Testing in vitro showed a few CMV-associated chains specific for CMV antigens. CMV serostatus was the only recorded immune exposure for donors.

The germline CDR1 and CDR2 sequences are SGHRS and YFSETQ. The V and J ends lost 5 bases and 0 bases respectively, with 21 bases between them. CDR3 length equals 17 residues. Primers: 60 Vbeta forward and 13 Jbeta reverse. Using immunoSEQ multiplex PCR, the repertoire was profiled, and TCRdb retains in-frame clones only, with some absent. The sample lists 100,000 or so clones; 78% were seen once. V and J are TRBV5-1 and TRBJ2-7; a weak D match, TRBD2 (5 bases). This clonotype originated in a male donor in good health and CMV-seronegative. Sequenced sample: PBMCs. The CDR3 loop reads CASRRDSYLAISYEQYF. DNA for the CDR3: TGCGCCAGCAGACGAGACTCCTACCTAGCCATCTCCTACGAGCAGTACTTC.